A selection of T cell receptor beta chains follows, all from one sample in a study of T cells in Graves' hyperthyroidism and ophthalmopathy. MiXCR was run by TCRdb on the multiplex PCR reads, yielding one entry per CDR3 protein. The sample contains more than 650,000 distinct CDR3 sequences, around 15% of which appear only once. Source material: blood. The source of these receptors is a woman aged 18-29 years with Graves' hyperthyroidism. Each CDR3 is given without its conserved first and last residue.

TRBV20-1 SASRQGTGNTIY
TRBV18 ASSQQGSETQY
TRBV7-2 ASSVSGYEAEQY
TRBV6-1 ASTVYGGNQPQH
TRBV20-1 SAIGPGQTNSPLH
TRBV20-1 SAKREIHEQY
TRBV20-1 SARTSRAYNEQF
TRBV7-2 ASSLAADRGYT
TRBV20-1 SAGTDSVADTQY
TRBV27 ASRDRDSAYEQY
TRBV5-5 ASSLVRRTFMNTEAF
TRBV5-6 ASFRTGSYNEQF
TRBV14 ASSPAGGDMDDEQY
TRBV12-3/TRBV12-4 ASSLGGRVAGETQY
TRBV18 ASSPPGTGNTIY
TRBV2 ASRLASNEQF
TRBV2 ASRPMTGGENTGELF
TRBV28 ASRDHRPRTRQETQY
TRBV24-1 ATSTGGGSYGYT
TRBV13 ASSLWGRYSGANVLT
TRBV7-8 ASSLDPGQGPKSYEQY
TRBV29-1 SVTSGIHYNEQF
TRBV28 ASSLRTSGSAGELF
TRBV27 ASSLWGRTGELF
TRBV6-2/TRBV6-3 ASSDKSGANVLT
TRBV30 AWSVRTRGNTIY
TRBV20-1 SASPGPNTEAF
TRBV13 ASSSYSHQETQY
TRBV11-2 ASSWGAGSPQETQY
TRBV7-6 ASSVGTGPSPGELF
TRBV5-1 ASSWDRRRYGYT
TRBV2 ASRDDRATRRSGNTIY
TRBV6-1 ASKVGAYNEQF
TRBV30 AWDRYRTSGANVLT
TRBV30 AWSTRPNTEAF
TRBV7-9 ASSLGREQY
TRBV30 ACRVGGATNEKLF
TRBV15 ATSRDEGPGGQPQH
TRBV10-1 ASSESMDGGLHTGTQY
TRBV13 ASSEVTNSETQY
TRBV5-4 ASSEAPADTQY
TRBV27 ASSLSGGISNQPQH
TRBV7-9 ASFAGGNEQF
TRBV20-1 SPLAGPYNEQF
TRBV6-2/TRBV6-3 ASRRQQETQY
TRBV6-2/TRBV6-3 ASSLPGVSTDTQY
TRBV3-1 ASSHRRASYNEQF
TRBV19 ASSIGGLANPLQEAQF
TRBV9 ASSAVSGRASSEQF
TRBV4-3 ASSQAGTANSPLH
TRBV11-2 ASSWITGELF
TRBV2 ASSQFLTSGSDEQY